This TCR beta chain was observed in a study of blood T cells in healthy people across ages. The use of a sample-barcoded 5' primer and a J-beta primer mix characterized a second PCR of about 6 to 11 cycles. Sequencing yielded, for each sample, at least 3 million paired-end reads carrying CDR3. TCRdb passed the 5' RACE reads through MiXCR, listing each CDR3 protein once. This sample has some 640,000 distinct CDR3 sequences, with 49% found just once. The specimen was blood. This receptor was identified in a woman aged 60-70 years in good health.

For the CDR3, the DNA is TGTGCCAGCAGCTTAGTTAGCGGGGGCTACGAGCAGTACTTC. Residues: CASSLVSGGYEQYF. The chain has TRBV7-2 and TRBJ2-7; 9 bases align to TRBD2. The CDR3 runs to 14 residues. Germline CDR1 SGHTA, CDR2 FQGNSA. Trimming took 1 base from V and 3 from J; bases not matched to a gene: 1. The variable domain in full, completed from reference TRBV7-2 and TRBJ2-7, reads GAGVSQSPSNKVTEKGKDVELRCDPISGHTALYWYRQSLGQGLEFLIYFQGNSAPDKSGLPSDRFSAERTGGSVSTLTIQRTQQEDSAVYLCASSLVSGGYEQYFGPGTRLTVT.